This T cell receptor beta chain derives from a study of read filtering for tumor transcriptome and immune sequencing. Whole-study context: By R-ISS, stages I, II and III held about 8, 16 and 7 patients. DNase treatment preceded whole-transcriptome library preparation. IR-seq gave about 4.05 to 11 million TCR reads per sample; RNA-seq gave about 80 to 1273.

CDR1 is SGHRS and CDR2 is YFSETQ in the germline V gene. There are 14 residues in the CDR3. V shed 1 base, J shed 4 bases, and the junction held 5 bases outside the gene matches. This library used roughly 0.4 ug RNA and molecular barcoded adaptors spanning alpha/delta and beta/gamma chains. TCRdb re-derived calls from the reads in MiXCR, one entry per CDR3 protein. The data hold approximately 38,000 distinct CDR3 sequences, with about an eighth observed a single time. Ten or more counts support this clonotype. The receptor was isolated from a donor at least 40 years old with multiple myeloma. Sample: a population of CD138-negative cells sorted from bone marrow. The J gene is TRBJ2-7, the V gene TRBV5-1, with 7 positions matching TRBD1. The CDR3 here is CASSLRGPGYEQYF. CDR3 coding DNA: TGCGCCAGCAGCTTGAGGGGGCCGGGGTACGAGCAGTACTTC. The full variable domain, with the rest looked up from reference TRBV5-1 and TRBJ2-7, is KAGVTQTPRYLIKTRGQQVTLSCSPISGHRSVSWYQQTPGQGLQFLFEYFSETQRNKGNFPGRFSGRQFSNSRSEMNVSTLELGDSALYLCASSLRGPGYEQYFGPGTRLTVT.